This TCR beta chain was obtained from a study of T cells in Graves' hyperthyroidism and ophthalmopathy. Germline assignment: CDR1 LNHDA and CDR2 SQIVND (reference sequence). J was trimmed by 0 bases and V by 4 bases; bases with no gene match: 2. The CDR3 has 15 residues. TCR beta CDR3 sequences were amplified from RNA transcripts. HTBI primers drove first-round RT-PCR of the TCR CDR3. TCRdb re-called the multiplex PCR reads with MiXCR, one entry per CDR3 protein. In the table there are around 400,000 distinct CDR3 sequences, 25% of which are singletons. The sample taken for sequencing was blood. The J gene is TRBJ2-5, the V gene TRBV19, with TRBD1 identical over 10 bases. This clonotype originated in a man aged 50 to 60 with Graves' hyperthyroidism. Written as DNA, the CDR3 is TGTGCCAGTAGTACGACAGGGGGCCACCAAGAGACCCAGTACTTC. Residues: CASSTTGGHQETQYF. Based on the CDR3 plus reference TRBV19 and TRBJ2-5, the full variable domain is DGGITQSPKYLFRKEGQNVTLSCEQNLNHDAMYWYRQDPGQGLRLIYYSQIVNDFQKGDIAEGYSVSREKKESFPLTVTSAQKNPTAFYLCASSTTGGHQETQYFGPGTRLLVL.